What follows describes a single T cell receptor (beta chain). Amplified regions were TCR beta CDR3 sequences from RNA transcripts. When the TCR CDR3 underwent first-round RT-PCR, the HTBI primer set was used. TCRdb re-called the multiplex PCR reads through MiXCR, storing one row per CDR3 protein. The table lists under 350,000 distinct CDR3 sequences, roughly a fifth of them singletons. This CDR3 has 16 residues. V lost 6 bases, J lost 0 bases, and 8 bases stayed unmatched. The V gene's germline CDR1 is MGHRA and CDR2 YSYEKL. The sample belongs to a study of T cells in Graves' hyperthyroidism and ophthalmopathy.

The TCR originated in a woman between 45 and 65 years old with Graves' hyperthyroidism. Sequencing used blood. The J gene is TRBJ1-5, the V gene TRBV4-1, with 7 bases lining up with TRBD1. This CDR3 is CASRPIWDSSNQPQHF. Here the CDR3 DNA reads TGCGCCAGCAGACCGATATGGGACAGTAGCAATCAGCCCCAGCATTTT.